This TCR beta chain was observed in a study of blood T cell repertoires in COVID-19. Germline CDR1 SGHVS, CDR2 FNYEAQ. There are 18 residues in the CDR3. With 4 bases removed from V and 1 base from J, the gap between germline ends came to 20 bases. Clones were sequenced by immunoSEQ multiplex PCR, and TCRdb holds only the in-frame ones, with some missing. The table records approximately 220,000 clones, 65% to 90% of them present only once. This sequence was found in a middle-aged man with acute or convalescent COVID-19. The sample consisted of peripheral blood. The chain carries TRBV7-6 and TRBJ2-1; D perhaps matches TRBD2 (7 bases). The CDR3 DNA sequence: TGTGCCAGCAGCTCCATCGACCCGGGGGGCCGTTCCTACAATGAGCAGTTCTTC. This translates into CASSSIDPGGRSYNEQFF.